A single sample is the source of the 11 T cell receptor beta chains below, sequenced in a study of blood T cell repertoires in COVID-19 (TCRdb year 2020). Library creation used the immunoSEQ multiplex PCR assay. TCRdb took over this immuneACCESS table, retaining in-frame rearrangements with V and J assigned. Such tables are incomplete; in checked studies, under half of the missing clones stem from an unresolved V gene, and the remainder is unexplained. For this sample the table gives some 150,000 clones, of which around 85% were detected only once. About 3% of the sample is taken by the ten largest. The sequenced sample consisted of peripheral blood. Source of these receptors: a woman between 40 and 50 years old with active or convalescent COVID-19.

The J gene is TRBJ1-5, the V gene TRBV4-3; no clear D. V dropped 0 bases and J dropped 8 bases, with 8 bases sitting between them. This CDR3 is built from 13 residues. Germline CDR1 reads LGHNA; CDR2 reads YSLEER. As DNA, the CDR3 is TGCGCCAGCAGCCAAGATCGAGCGGAGCCCCAGCATTTT. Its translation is CASSQDRAEPQHF.

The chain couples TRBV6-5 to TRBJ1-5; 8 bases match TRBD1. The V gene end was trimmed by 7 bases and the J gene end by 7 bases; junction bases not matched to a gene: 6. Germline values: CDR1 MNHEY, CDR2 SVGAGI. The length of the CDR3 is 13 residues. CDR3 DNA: TGTGCCAGCACCAGGGGGCGGTCGCAGCCCCAGCATTTT. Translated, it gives CASTRGRSQPQHF.

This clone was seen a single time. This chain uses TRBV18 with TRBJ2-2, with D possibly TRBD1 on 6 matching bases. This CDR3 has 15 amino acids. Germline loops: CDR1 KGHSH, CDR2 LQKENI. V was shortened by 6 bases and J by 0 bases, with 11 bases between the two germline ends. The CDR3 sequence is CASSHRVSNTGELFF. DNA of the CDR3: TGTGCCAGCTCCCACAGGGTTTCGAACACCGGGGAGCTGTTTTTT.

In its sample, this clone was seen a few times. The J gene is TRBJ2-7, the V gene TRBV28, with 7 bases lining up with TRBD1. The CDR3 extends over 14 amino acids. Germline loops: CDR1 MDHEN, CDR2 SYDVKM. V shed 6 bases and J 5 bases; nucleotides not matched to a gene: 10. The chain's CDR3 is CASSFPGQGDEQYF. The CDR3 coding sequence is TGTGCCAGCAGCTTCCCGGGCCAGGGGGACGAGCAGTACTTC.

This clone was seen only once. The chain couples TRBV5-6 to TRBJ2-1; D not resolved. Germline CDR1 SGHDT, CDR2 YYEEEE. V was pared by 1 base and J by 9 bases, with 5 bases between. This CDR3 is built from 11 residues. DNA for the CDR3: TGTGCCAGCAGCTTGAGCGCTGAGCAGTTCTTC. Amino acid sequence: CASSLSAEQFF.

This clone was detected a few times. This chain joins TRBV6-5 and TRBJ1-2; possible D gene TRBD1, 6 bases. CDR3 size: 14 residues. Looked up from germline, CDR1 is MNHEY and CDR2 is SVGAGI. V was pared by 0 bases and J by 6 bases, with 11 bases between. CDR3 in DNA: TGTGCCAGCAGTTACTCGGGCAGGGGAGATGGCTACACCTTC. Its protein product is CASSYSGRGDGYTF.

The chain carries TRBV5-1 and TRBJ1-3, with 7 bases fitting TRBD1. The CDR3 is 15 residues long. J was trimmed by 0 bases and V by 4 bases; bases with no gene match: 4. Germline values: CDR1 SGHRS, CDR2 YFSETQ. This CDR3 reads CASSPGTVSGNTIYF. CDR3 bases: TGCGCCAGCAGCCCCGGGACAGTCTCTGGAAACACCATATATTTT.

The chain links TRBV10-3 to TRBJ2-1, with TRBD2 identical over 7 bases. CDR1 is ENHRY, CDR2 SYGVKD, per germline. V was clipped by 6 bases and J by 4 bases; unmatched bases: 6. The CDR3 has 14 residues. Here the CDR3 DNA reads TGTGCCATCAGGGCTAGCGGCGTTTACAATGAGCAGTTCTTC. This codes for CAIRASGVYNEQFF.

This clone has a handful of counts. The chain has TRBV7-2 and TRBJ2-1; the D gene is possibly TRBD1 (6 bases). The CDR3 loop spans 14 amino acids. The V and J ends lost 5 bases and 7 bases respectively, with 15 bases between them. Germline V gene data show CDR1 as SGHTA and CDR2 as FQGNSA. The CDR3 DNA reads TGTGCCAGCAGCCCCTACCAGGGGATAAATGAGCAGTTCTTC. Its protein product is CASSPYQGINEQFF.

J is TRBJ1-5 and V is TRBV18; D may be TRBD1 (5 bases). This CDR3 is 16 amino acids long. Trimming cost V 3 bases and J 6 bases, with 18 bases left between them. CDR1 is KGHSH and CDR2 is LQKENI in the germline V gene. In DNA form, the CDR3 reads TGTGCCAGCTCACCTCCCTCTGACGGGGGGACTCAGCCCCAGCATTTT. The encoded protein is CASSPPSDGGTQPQHF. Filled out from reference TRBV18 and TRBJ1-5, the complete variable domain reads NAGVMQNPRHLVRRRGQEARLRCSPMKGHSHVYWYRQLPEEGLKFMVYLQKENIIDESGMPKERFSAEFPKEGPSILRIQQVVRGDSAAYFCASSPPSDGGTQPQHFGDGTRLSIL.

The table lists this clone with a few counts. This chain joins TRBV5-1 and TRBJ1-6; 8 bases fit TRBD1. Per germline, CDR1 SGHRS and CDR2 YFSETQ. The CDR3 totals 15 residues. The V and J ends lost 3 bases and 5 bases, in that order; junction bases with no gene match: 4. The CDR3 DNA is TGCGCCAGCAGCTCCAGGGGGCAGGATAATTCACCCCTCCACTTT. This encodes CASSSRGQDNSPLHF.